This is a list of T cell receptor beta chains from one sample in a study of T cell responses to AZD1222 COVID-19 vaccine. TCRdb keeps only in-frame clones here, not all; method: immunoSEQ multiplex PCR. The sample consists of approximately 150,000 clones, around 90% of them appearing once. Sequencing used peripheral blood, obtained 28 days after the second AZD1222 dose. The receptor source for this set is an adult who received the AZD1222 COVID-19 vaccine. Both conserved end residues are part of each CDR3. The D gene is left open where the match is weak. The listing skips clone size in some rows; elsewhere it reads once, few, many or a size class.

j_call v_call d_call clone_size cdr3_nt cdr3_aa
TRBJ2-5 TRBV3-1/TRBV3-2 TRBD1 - TGTGCCAGCAGCCAAGGGTCAGGGGGCCACCAAGAGACCCAGTACTTC CASSQGSGGHQETQYF
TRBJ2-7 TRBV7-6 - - TGTGCCAGCAGCCCCCGCCCGGGAACCTACGAGCAGTACTTC CASSPRPGTYEQYF
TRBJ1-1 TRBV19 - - TGTGCCAGTAGTATGAGCGGGAGGGGCCGGAACACTGAAGCTTTCTTT CASSMSGRGRNTEAFF
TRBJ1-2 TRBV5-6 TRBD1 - TGTGCCAGCAGCCTGGGACAGGGGGCTTTGGGCTACACCTTC CASSLGQGALGYTF
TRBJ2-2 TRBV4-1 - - TGCGCCAGCAGCCAAACAGGGTTTATCGCCGGGGAGCTGTTTTTT CASSQTGFIAGELFF
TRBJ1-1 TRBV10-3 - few TGTGCCATAATGGGCGCTGAAACAATGAACACTGAAGCTTTCTTT CAIMGAETMNTEAFF
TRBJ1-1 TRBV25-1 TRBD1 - TGTGCCAGCAGTGACCCCGGGCAGGGGGACACTGAAGCTTTCTTT CASSDPGQGDTEAFF
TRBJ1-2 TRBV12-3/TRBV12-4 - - TGTGCCAGCAGTTTGGGCAGCTATGGCTACACCTTC CASSLGSYGYTF
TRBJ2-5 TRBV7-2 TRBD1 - TGTGCCAGCAGCCTCCCGACAGGGCGGGAGACCCAGTACTTC CASSLPTGRETQYF
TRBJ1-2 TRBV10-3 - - TGTGCCATCAGAGACAGTATTAGCTATGGCTACACCTTC CAIRDSISYGYTF
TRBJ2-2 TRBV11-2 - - TGTGCCAGCAGCCCCGAGGGGATTAACACCGGGGAGCTGTTTTTT CASSPEGINTGELFF
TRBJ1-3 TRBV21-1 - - TGTGCCAGCAGCAACGAGACAGGGAACTCTGGAAACACCATATATTTT CASSNETGNSGNTIYF
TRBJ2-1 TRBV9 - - TGTGCCAGCAGCGTAGGGAAATCCTACAATGAGCAGTTCTTC CASSVGKSYNEQFF
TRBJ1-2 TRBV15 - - TGTGCCACCAGCAGAGGGACCGGGACCGACTATGGCTACACCTTC CATSRGTGTDYGYTF
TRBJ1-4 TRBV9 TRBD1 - TGTGCCAGCAGCCTTCGGGGGAGACAGGGAGGGTCTAATGAAAAACTGTTTTTT CASSLRGRQGGSNEKLFF
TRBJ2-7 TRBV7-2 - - TGTGCCAGCAGCCTCCTTCCAGGGGGGGGAGCCGACGAGCAGTACTTC CASSLLPGGGADEQYF
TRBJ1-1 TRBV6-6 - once TGTGCCACCACACTCGGGAGGTTGAACACTGAAGCTTTCTTT CATTLGRLNTEAFF
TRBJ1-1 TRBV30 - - TGTGCCTGGACGCTTGGAGGTATGAACACTGAAGCTTTCTTT CAWTLGGMNTEAFF
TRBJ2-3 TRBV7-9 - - TGTGCCAGCAGCTTAGCGGAGATCTATAGGGATACGCAGTATTTT CASSLAEIYRDTQYF
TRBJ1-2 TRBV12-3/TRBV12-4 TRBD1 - TGTGCCAGCAGCCTGACAGGGGGCCATGGCTACACCTTC CASSLTGGHGYTF
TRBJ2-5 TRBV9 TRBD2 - TGTGCCAGCAGCGTGGGTACTAGCGGGAGGGCCCCAACCAATCAAGAGACCCAGTACTTC CASSVGTSGRAPTNQETQYF
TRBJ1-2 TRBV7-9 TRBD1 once TGTGCCAGCAGCTTCCGGACAGGCAATTCCTTCTATGGCTACACCTTC CASSFRTGNSFYGYTF
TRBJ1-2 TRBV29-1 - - TGCAGCGTTTTCCGGGACCCTCCCCATTATGGCTACACCTTC CSVFRDPPHYGYTF
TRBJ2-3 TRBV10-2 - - TGCGCCAGCAGCCCCGATGGGGATACGCAGTATTTT CASSPDGDTQYF
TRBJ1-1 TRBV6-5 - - TGTGCCAGCAGTTACTCGATTCAGGGGCTCTCTGAAGCTTTCTTT CASSYSIQGLSEAFF
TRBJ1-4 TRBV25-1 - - TGTGCCAGCAGTGAATTAGGACAGCCTGCAACTAATGAAAAACTGTTTTTT CASSELGQPATNEKLFF
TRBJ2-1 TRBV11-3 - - TGTGCCAGCAGCTTAGACGGGCGCCAGCCGTTCTTC CASSLDGRQPFF
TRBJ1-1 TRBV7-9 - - TGTGCCAGCAGCTTAGCGCCTACCGGGAATGAAGCTTTCTTT CASSLAPTGNEAFF
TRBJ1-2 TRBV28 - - TGTGCCAGCAGCCCGGGACGGAACTATGGCTACACCTTC CASSPGRNYGYTF
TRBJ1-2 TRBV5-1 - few TGCGCCAGCAGCTTGGCGGGGACCAACTATGGCTACACCTTC CASSLAGTNYGYTF
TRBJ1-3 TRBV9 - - TGTGCCAGCAGCGTAGGGAGTGGAAACACCATATATTTT CASSVGSGNTIYF
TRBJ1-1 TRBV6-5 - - TGTGCCAGCAGTTACTCCGGCAGAGTGAACACTGAAGCTTTCTTT CASSYSGRVNTEAFF
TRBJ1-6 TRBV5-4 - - TGTGCCAGCCAGAGCCAGGGAGGTTCACCCCTCCACTTT CASQSQGGSPLHF
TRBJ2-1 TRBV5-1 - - TGCGCCAGCAATCGTGACAGAAACAATGAGCAGTTCTTC CASNRDRNNEQFF
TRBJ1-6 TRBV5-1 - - TGCGCCAGCAGCTCGTCCAATTCACCCCTCCACTTT CASSSSNSPLHF
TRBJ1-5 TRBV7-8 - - TGTGCCAGCAGCTTAGAGGGCAGGGTCGGCAATCAGCCCCAGCATTTT CASSLEGRVGNQPQHF
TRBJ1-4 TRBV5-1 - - TGCGCCAGCAGCTTGGTCGGGGGGGAAAAACTGTTTTTT CASSLVGGEKLFF
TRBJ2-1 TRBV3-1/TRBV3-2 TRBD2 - TGTGCCAGCAGCCCTTCGCTAGCGGGAGAATCCTACAATGAGCAGTTCTTC CASSPSLAGESYNEQFF
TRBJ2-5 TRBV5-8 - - TGTGCCAGCAGCGGAGGCAGGGGCGGGGGAGAGACCCAGTACTTC CASSGGRGGGETQYF
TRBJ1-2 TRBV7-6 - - TGTGCCAGCAGCTTAAGTGGGGGACTTAAGGGGGGCTACACCTTC CASSLSGGLKGGYTF
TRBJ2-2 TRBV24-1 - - TGTGCCACCACCGAGGGGATGGCCGGGGAGCTGTTTTTT CATTEGMAGELFF
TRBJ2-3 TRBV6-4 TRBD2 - TGTGCCAGCAGGGCCAGTTTAGCGGGGCACACAGATACGCAGTATTTT CASRASLAGHTDTQYF
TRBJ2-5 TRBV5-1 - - TGCGCCAGCAGCTTGGCCGGGGTGGAGACCCAGTACTTC CASSLAGVETQYF
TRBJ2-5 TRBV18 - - TGTGCCAGCTCAACGGGGCTTGAGGAGACCCAGTACTTC CASSTGLEETQYF
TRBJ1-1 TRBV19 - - TGTGCCAGTATCAGGACGGACTATCGGCCTGAAGCTTTCTTT CASIRTDYRPEAFF
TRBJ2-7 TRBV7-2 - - TGTGCCAGCAGCTTTCAGGGCTTTTACGAGCAGTACTTC CASSFQGFYEQYF
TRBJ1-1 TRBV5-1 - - TGCGCCAGCAGCTTGCTTTCCAGACAGAACACTGAAGCTTTCTTT CASSLLSRQNTEAFF
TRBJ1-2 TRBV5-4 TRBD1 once TGTGCCAGCAGCCTGGACAGGGCAGGCTATGGCTACACCTTC CASSLDRAGYGYTF
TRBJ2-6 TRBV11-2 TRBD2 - TGTGCCAGCAGCTTAGTGTCTAGCGGGGGGTTTGGGGCCAACGTCCTGACTTTC CASSLVSSGGFGANVLTF
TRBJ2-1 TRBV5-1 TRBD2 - TGCGCCAGCAGCCCTGGGGTCCTAGCGGGGGAGGAGCAGTTCTTC CASSPGVLAGEEQFF
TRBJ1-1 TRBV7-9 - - TGTGCCAGCAGCTGGTACAGGGTATCTGAAGCTTTCTTT CASSWYRVSEAFF
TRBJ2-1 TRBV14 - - TGTGCCAGCAGCCAAGTTATTCGCAATGAGCAGTTCTTC CASSQVIRNEQFF
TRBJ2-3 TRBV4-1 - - TGCGCCAGCAGCCAACCAGGGTGGACGGAGGATACGCAGTATTTT CASSQPGWTEDTQYF
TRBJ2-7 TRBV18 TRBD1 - TGTGCCAGCTCACCACGTCCGCCGGGACAGGGGACCCACGAGCAGTACTTC CASSPRPPGQGTHEQYF
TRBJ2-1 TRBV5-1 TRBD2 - TGCGCCAGCAGCTGGAATAGCGGGGGGGCCTACAATGAGCAGTTCTTC CASSWNSGGAYNEQFF
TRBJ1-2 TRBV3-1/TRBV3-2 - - TGTGCCAGCAGCCAAGATAGGGGCAGCCTCTATGGCTACACCTTC CASSQDRGSLYGYTF